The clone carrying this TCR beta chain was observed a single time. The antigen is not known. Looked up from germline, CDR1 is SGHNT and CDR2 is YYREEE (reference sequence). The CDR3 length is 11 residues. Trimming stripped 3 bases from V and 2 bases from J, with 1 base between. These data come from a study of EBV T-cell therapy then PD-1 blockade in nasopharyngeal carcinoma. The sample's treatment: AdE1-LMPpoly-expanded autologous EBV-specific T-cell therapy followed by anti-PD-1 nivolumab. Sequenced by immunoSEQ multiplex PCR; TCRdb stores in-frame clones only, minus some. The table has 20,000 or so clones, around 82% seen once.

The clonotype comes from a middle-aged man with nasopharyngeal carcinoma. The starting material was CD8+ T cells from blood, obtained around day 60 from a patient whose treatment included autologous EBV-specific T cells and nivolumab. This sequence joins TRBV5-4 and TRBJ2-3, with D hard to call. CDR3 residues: CASSSTDTQYF. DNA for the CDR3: TGTGCCAGCAGCTCCACAGATACGCAGTATTTT.